These 21 T cell receptor beta chains came from one sample sequenced in a study of cytomegalovirus exposure and HLA in healthy donors. Sequencing used immunoSEQ multiplex PCR; TCRdb keeps in-frame clones, though not all of them. Counted here are approximately 200,000 clones, under 95% occurring once; the ten biggest clones make up around 1%. The source material was PBMCs. These TCRs come from a young woman in good health and CMV-seronegative.

The chain uses TRBV19 and TRBJ2-3, with TRBD2 matching over 10 bases. CDR1 is LNHDA and CDR2 is SQIVND in the germline V gene (reference sequence). This CDR3 comprises 15 residues. Trimming at V came to 4 bases and at J to 1 base, leaving 2 bases not matched to a gene. The CDR3 loop is CASSTSGSGTDTQYF. DNA for the CDR3: TGTGCCAGTAGTACTAGCGGGAGCGGCACAGATACGCAGTATTTT.

The chain has TRBV7-2 and TRBJ2-7; no definite D call. The CDR3 consists of 15 residues. The germline CDR1 and CDR2 sequences are SGHTA and FQGNSA. V was clipped by 1 base and J by 4 bases, with 14 bases between them. CDR3 in DNA: TGTGCCAGCAGCTTAGTGTCCCCCGGAGTTTACGAGCAGTACTTC. It codes for CASSLVSPGVYEQYF.

V and J are TRBV7-9 and TRBJ1-2; D ambiguous. This CDR3 is built from 14 residues. The germline V and J ends were trimmed by 1 base and 7 bases, with 13 bases remaining between them. Germline assignment: CDR1 SEHNR and CDR2 FQNEAQ (reference sequence). The CDR3 sequence: CASSLVSGRGGYTF. In nucleotides, the CDR3 is TGTGCCAGCAGCTTAGTTTCGGGTCGAGGTGGCTACACCTTC.

V and J are TRBV19 and TRBJ2-3; D call uncertain. CDR1 is LNHDA and CDR2 is SQIVND in the germline V gene (reference sequence). Trimming stripped 2 bases from V and 1 base from J, with 7 bases between. The CDR3 runs 14 residues. The CDR3 nucleotides read TGTGCCAGTAGTATAAGCCAGGGCACAGATACGCAGTATTTT. Its translation: CASSISQGTDTQYF.

The chain joins TRBV11-2 to TRBJ2-7, with 7 positions matching TRBD2. The CDR3 sequence is 11 residues long. Per germline, CDR1 SGHAT and CDR2 FQNNGV. With V trimmed by 4 bases and J by 7 bases, 1 base remained unmatched. The CDR3: CASSSAGEQYF. Here the CDR3 DNA reads TGTGCCAGCAGCTCAGCGGGGGAGCAGTACTTC.

This clone was counted a single time. The genes are TRBV18 and TRBJ1-3; 7 bases line up with TRBD1. Per germline, CDR1 KGHSH and CDR2 LQKENI. The V segment lost 1 base and the J segment 0 bases; nucleotides outside the gene matches: 6. The CDR3 loop spans 17 amino acids. In DNA, the CDR3 is TGTGCCAGCTCACCACTTTGGACAGGCCCCTCTGGAAACACCATATATTTT. This translates into CASSPLWTGPSGNTIYF. The complete variable domain, with remaining parts taken from reference TRBV18 and TRBJ1-3, reads NAGVMQNPRHLVRRRGQEARLRCSPMKGHSHVYWYRQLPEEGLKFMVYLQKENIIDESGMPKERFSAEFPKEGPSILRIQQVVRGDSAAYFCASSPLWTGPSGNTIYFGEGSWLTVV.

The V call is TRBV28, the J call TRBJ1-2, with D uncertain. V was trimmed by 6 bases and J by 0 bases, leaving 20 bases between them. Per the germline V gene, CDR1 is MDHEN and CDR2 is SYDVKM. The CDR3 is made up of 17 amino acids. DNA for the CDR3: TGTGCCAGCAGCTCTAGCCTCCGAAAATTCGCTAACTATGGCTACACCTTC. The encoded protein is CASSSSLRKFANYGYTF.

The chain links TRBV2 to TRBJ1-5; no reliable D call. Per the germline V gene, CDR1 is SNHLY and CDR2 is FYNNEI. CDR3 size: 14 residues. With 8 bases removed from V and 2 bases from J, the gap between germline ends came to 13 bases. This CDR3 reads CASRISGGNQPQHF. The CDR3, as DNA: TGTGCCAGCCGGATATCCGGAGGCAATCAGCCCCAGCATTTT. Full variable domain (outside the CDR3, taken from reference TRBV2 and TRBJ1-5): EPEVTQTPSHQVTQMGQEVILRCVPISNHLYFYWYRQILGQKVEFLVSFYNNEISEKSEIFDDQFSVERPDGSNFTLKIRSTKLEDSAMYFCASRISGGNQPQHFGDGTRLSIL.

This rearrangement joins TRBV7-9 to TRBJ2-3; D is uncertain. V was clipped by 2 bases and J by 1 base, with 19 bases between them. There are 18 residues in the CDR3. Germline V lookup: CDR1 SEHNR, CDR2 FQNEAQ (reference sequence). The CDR3 region has the DNA TGTGCCAGCAGCTTACTTGCCGGTCCGCCCCGGGGCACAGATACGCAGTATTTT. Its translation is CASSLLAGPPRGTDTQYF. Together with reference TRBV7-9 and TRBJ2-3, the CDR3 gives the full variable domain: DTGVSQNPRHKITKRGQNVTFRCDPISEHNRLYWYRQTLGQGPEFLTYFQNEAQLEKSRLLSDRFSAERPKGSFSTLEIQRTEQGDSAMYLCASSLLAGPPRGTDTQYFGPGTRLTVL.

The V gene is TRBV30, the J gene TRBJ2-3; 10 nucleotides line up with TRBD1. The CDR3 runs 13 residues. Germline V gene data show CDR1 as GTSNPN and CDR2 as SVGIG (reference sequence). V lost 4 bases to trimming and J lost 4 bases; unmatched junction nucleotides: 2. CDR3 coding DNA: TGTGCCTGGATTGGACAGGGGGCAGATACGCAGTATTTT. Protein: CAWIGQGADTQYF.

This chain connects TRBV5-4 to TRBJ1-1; D gene unclear. Trimming removed 2 bases at V and 5 bases at J, with 7 bases between. Germline V gene sequence: CDR1 SGHNT, CDR2 YYREEE (reference sequence). This CDR3 has 12 residues. CDR3 DNA sequence: TGTGCCAGCAGCTTTTTACGGACTGAAGCTTTCTTT. Translation gives CASSFLRTEAFF.

This clone was seen only once. The chain joins TRBV6-5 to TRBJ2-1, with 7 bases that match TRBD2. The V segment lost 1 base and the J segment 9 bases; nucleotides outside the gene matches: 9. The V gene's germline CDR1 is MNHEY and CDR2 SVGAGI. This CDR3 has 15 amino acids. The chain's CDR3 is CASSYLVSGTREQFF. As DNA, the CDR3 is TGTGCCAGCAGTTACTTGGTGAGCGGGACGCGTGAGCAGTTCTTC.

This chain links TRBV27 with TRBJ2-3; 7 bases map to TRBD2. The CDR3 is made up of 17 amino acids. The V segment lost 0 bases and the J segment 1 base; nucleotides outside the gene matches: 7. Per germline, CDR1 MNHEY and CDR2 SMNVEV (reference sequence). This CDR3 is CASSLSFEGGRTDTQYF. In DNA form, the CDR3 reads TGTGCCAGCAGTTTATCATTTGAGGGAGGGCGCACAGATACGCAGTATTTT.

The chain links TRBV5-1 to TRBJ2-1; 15 bases line up with TRBD2. This CDR3 comprises 17 residues. CDR1 and CDR2 (germline): SGHRS, YFSETQ. Trimming cost V 4 bases and J 4 bases; bases outside gene matches: 6. CDR3 bases: TGCGCCAGCAGCCCGACCGGGACTAGCGGGAGGTACAATGAGCAGTTCTTC. Encoded protein: CASSPTGTSGRYNEQFF. Full variable domain (rest looked up from reference TRBV5-1 and TRBJ2-1): KAGVTQTPRYLIKTRGQQVTLSCSPISGHRSVSWYQQTPGQGLQFLFEYFSETQRNKGNFPGRFSGRQFSNSRSEMNVSTLELGDSALYLCASSPTGTSGRYNEQFFGPGTRLTVL.

The chain employs TRBV28 and TRBJ2-4; TRBD2 is a possible D gene (5 bases). The CDR3 is 17 amino acids. Germline-derived CDR1 and CDR2 are MDHEN and SYDVKM. V dropped 5 bases and J dropped 8 bases, with 25 bases sitting between them. The CDR3 reads CASSLLKPPGGLDIQYF. CDR3 DNA sequence: TGTGCCAGCAGTCTCCTTAAGCCGCCAGGCGGGTTGGACATTCAGTACTTC.

V gene TRBV27 combines with J gene TRBJ2-7; 7 nucleotides agree with TRBD1. This CDR3 has 16 amino acids. Germline values: CDR1 MNHEY, CDR2 SMNVEV (reference sequence). The junction had 11 bases not matched to a gene; V was cut back by 4 bases and J by 2 bases. CDR3 residues: CASSSETGAGTYEQYF. The CDR3 DNA reads TGTGCCAGCAGTTCAGAAACAGGGGCTGGAACCTACGAGCAGTACTTC.

The chain combines TRBV7-2 with TRBJ1-1; D not certain. Trimming removed 1 base at V and 3 bases at J, with 6 bases between. The CDR3 spans 13 residues. CDR1 is SGHTA, CDR2 FQGNSA, per germline. CDR3 bases: TGTGCCAGCAGCTTAGTCGGGGACACTGAAGCTTTCTTT. Protein sequence: CASSLVGDTEAFF.

This rearrangement joins TRBV21-1 to TRBJ2-5; TRBD2 was called by the table and not checked on the DNA. TRBV21-1 is flagged as a pseudogene. CDR3 length: 15 amino acids. As DNA, the CDR3 is TGTGCCAGCAGCGACCAGCGGAGGGGGGGAGAGACCCAGTACTTC. This gives the protein CASSDQRRGGETQYF.

This clone was recorded a few times. V gene TRBV2 combines with J gene TRBJ1-2; D gene unclear. Germline lookup yields CDR1 SNHLY and CDR2 FYNNEI. This CDR3 has 13 amino acids. With 0 bases removed from V and 8 bases from J, the gap between germline ends came to 10 bases. CDR3 in amino acids: CASSEAGSGGYTF. DNA of the CDR3: TGTGCCAGCAGTGAAGCAGGCTCGGGGGGCTACACCTTC.

This rearrangement joins TRBV7-2 to TRBJ2-1; TRBD2 is a possible D gene (5 bases). The CDR3 length is 14 residues. The germline V and J ends were trimmed by 5 bases and 7 bases, with 15 bases remaining between them. The germline gives CDR1 SGHTA, CDR2 FQGNSA. Here the CDR3 DNA reads TGTGCCAGCAGCAAAGGGATGCGGGTGAATGAGCAGTTCTTC. Its translation: CASSKGMRVNEQFF.

V is TRBV4-1 and J is TRBJ1-1, with TRBD1 identical over 8 bases. Per germline, CDR1 MGHRA and CDR2 YSYEKL. J gave up 0 bases and V 3 bases, and 15 bases lay outside the gene matches. This CDR3 comprises 19 residues. CDR3 sequence: CASSHPTRDRKFMNTEAFF. The CDR3 DNA reads as TGCGCCAGCAGCCACCCGACCCGGGACAGGAAATTTATGAACACTGAAGCTTTCTTT.